Included here is one T cell receptor (beta chain) sequence, with context. This entry is derived from a study of blood T cell repertoires in COVID-19. Looking at the study overall: There were acute and convalescent COVID-19 samples, and they came from the United States, Italy and Spain.

V trimming: 2 bases; J trimming: 8 bases; junction bases outside the gene matches: 8. Per germline, CDR1 MNHEY and CDR2 SVGAGI. The CDR3 consists of 15 residues. In the source study's methods: It was from reference gene primer amplification that nucleated cell counts were estimated. Measured with immunoSEQ multiplex PCR; TCRdb has only the in-frame clones, and not every one. The V and J calls and clone size are taken from that table; D and trimming were inferred from the DNA. The sample lists approximately 300,000 clones, approximately 85% occurring once. Participants were aged 18 to 89 years from around 24 US areas.

The chain recombines TRBV6-5 with TRBJ1-4; TRBD1 aligns across 7 bases. This clonotype was obtained from a woman aged 25-40 years who had recovered from COVID-19. The source material was PBMCs or T cells enriched from blood (not recorded which). The CDR3 DNA follows: TGTGCCAGCAGTTACGAGCACAGGGGTGGGGAAAAACTGTTTTTT. Translation: CASSYEHRGGEKLFF.